The clone carrying this TCR beta chain has more than one count but fewer than ten. The source of about 2 micrograms of genomic DNA for TCR beta libraries was cryopreserved PBMCs. The data are from a study of cytotoxic CD8 clonotypes in ibrutinib-treated CLL. Looking at the study overall: Responses: approximately 25 partial, 2 complete; after median around 68 months, approximately 14 stayed remitted, roughly 12 progressed. Response samples were taken after a median of about twelve months on treatment, range 6 to 36.

Targeted sequencing depth ranged from 1 in 200,000 to 1 in 1 million T cells. This table comes from immunoSEQ multiplex PCR, and its TCRdb copy is limited to in-frame clones, with some not included. The profile shows 15,000 to 20,000 clones, approximately 80% of them singletons. The TCR originated in a human donor with chronic lymphocytic leukemia. The sample here was PBMCs, taken before ibrutinib treatment.

CDR3 coding DNA: TGTGCCAGCAGCTCGGAGGGGGCGCATAATTCTAAACTGTTTTTT. This translates into CASSSEGAHNSKLFF. The chain has TRBV7-8 and TRBJ1-4; 7 bases are a match to TRBD1. With V trimmed by 4 bases and J by 11 bases, 13 bases remained unmatched. From germline, CDR1 is SGHVS and CDR2 FQNEAQ. The CDR3 loop spans 15 amino acids.